This section outlines one TCR beta chain sequence together with its context. This record comes from a study of CD8 T cells in Susac syndrome. Study-level information: Eight or nine of the sequenced Susac syndrome patients were in remission, and 5 or 6 had active disease.

cDNA came from about 0.46 to 1 ug RNA primed by random hexamers. The CDR3 of TCR beta was amplified by immunoSEQ multiplex PCR across 54 Vbeta and 13 Jbeta. TCRdb independently ran MiXCR on the immunoSEQ multiplex PCR reads; one entry per CDR3 protein. The table lists some 240,000 distinct CDR3 sequences, around 96% of them singletons. In contrast to the negatively isolated CD8+ and CD4+ T cells, TEMRA cells were FACS-enriched. Trimming removed 4 bases from V and 7 bases from J; junction bases left unmatched: 9. Germline loops: CDR1 SEHNR, CDR2 FQNEAQ (reference sequence). The CDR3 is 16 amino acids. The sequence was obtained from a human donor with Susac syndrome. Sample: CD4+ T cells from PBMCs. The V and J genes are TRBV7-9 and TRBJ2-7; 14 bases are shared with TRBD2. Here the CDR3 DNA reads TGTGCCAGCAGCTCGACTAGCGGGAGGGCCGGAAGGGAGCAGTACTTC. Its translation: CASSSTSGRAGREQYF. Together with reference TRBV7-9 and TRBJ2-7, the CDR3 gives the full variable domain: DTGVSQNPRHKITKRGQNVTFRCDPISEHNRLYWYRQTLGQGPEFLTYFQNEAQLEKSRLLSDRFSAERPKGSFSTLEIQRTEQGDSAMYLCASSSTSGRAGREQYFGPGTRLTVT.